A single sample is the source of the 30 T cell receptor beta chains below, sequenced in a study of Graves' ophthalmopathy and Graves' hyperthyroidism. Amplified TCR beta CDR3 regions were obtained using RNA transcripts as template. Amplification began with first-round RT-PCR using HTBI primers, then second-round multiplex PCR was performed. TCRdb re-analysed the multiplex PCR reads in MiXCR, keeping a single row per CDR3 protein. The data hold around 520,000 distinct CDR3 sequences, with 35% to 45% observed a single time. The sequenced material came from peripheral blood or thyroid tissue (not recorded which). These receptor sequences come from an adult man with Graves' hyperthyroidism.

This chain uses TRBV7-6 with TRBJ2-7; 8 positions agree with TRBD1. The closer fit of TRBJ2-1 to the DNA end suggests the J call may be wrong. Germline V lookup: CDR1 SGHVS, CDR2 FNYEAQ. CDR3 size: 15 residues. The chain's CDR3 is CASSSRGQGYNEQFF. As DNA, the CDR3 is TGTGCCAGCAGCTCACGTGGACAGGGCTACAATGAGCAGTTCTTC.

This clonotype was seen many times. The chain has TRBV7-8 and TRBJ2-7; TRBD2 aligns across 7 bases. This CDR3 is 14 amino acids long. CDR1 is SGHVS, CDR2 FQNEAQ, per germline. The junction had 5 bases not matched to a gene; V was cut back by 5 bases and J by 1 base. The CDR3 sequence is CASSPRGGSYEQYF. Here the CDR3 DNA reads TGTGCCAGCAGCCCCCGCGGGGGTTCCTACGAGCAGTACTTC.

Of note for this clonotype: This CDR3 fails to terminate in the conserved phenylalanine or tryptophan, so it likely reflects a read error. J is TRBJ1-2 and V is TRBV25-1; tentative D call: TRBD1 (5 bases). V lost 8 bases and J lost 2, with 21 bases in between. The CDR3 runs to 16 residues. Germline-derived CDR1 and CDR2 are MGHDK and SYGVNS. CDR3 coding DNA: TGTGCCAGCGTTGAAGGCCACAGGACCCTAAACTATGGCTACACCCTC. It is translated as CASVEGHRTLNYGYTL.

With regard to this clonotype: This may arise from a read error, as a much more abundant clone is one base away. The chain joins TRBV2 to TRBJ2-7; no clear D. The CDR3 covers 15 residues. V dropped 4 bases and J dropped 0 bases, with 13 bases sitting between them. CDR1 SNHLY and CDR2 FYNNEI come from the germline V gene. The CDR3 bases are TGTGCCAGCAGTGCTTGGGCCCTGAGCTCCTACGAGCAGTACTTC. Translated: CASSAWALSSYEQYF.

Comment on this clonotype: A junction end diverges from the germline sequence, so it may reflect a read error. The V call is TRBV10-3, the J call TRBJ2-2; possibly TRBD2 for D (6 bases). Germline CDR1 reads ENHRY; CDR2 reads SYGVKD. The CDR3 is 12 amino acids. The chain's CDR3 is CVIYTAAGGLFF. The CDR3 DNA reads TGTGTCATCTACACTGCCGCCGGGGGGCTGTTTTTT.

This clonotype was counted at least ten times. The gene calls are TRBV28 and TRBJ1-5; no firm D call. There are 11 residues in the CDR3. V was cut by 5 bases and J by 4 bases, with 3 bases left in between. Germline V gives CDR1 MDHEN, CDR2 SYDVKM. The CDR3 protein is CASSRNQPQHF. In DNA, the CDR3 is TGTGCCAGCAGTCGAAATCAGCCCCAGCATTTT.

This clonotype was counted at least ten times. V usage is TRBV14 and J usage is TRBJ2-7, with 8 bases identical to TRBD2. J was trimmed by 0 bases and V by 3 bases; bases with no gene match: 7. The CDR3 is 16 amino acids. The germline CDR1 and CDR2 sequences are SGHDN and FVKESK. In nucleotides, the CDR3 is TGTGCCAGCAGCCAGTTTAGCGGGACCAGCTCCTACGAGCAGTACTTC. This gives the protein CASSQFSGTSSYEQYF.

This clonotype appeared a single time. The CDR3 bases are TGTGCCAGCAGCTGGAGACACAGCTACGAGCAGTACTTC. It translates to CASSWRHSYEQYF. The chain employs TRBV5-5 and TRBJ2-7; D not certain. The CDR3 consists of 13 residues. CDR1 is SGHKS and CDR2 is YYEKEE in the germline V gene (reference sequence). The germline V and J ends were trimmed by 3 bases and 3 bases, with 10 bases remaining between them.

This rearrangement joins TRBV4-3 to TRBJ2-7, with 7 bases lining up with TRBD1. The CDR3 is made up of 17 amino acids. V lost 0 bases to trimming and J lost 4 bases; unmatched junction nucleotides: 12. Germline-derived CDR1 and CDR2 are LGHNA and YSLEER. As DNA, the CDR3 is TGCGCCAGCAGCCAAGATAAATTGAGACAGGGAATTTACGAGCAGTACTTC. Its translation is CASSQDKLRQGIYEQYF.

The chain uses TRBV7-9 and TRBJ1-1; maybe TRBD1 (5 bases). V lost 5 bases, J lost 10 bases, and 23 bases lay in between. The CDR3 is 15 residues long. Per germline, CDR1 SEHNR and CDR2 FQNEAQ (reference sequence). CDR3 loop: CASSRGTATLFGAFF. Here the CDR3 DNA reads TGTGCCAGCAGCCGAGGGACCGCAACCCTATTTGGAGCTTTCTTT. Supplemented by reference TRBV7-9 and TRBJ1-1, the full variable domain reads DTGVSQNPRHKITKRGQNVTFRCDPISEHNRLYWYRQTLGQGPEFLTYFQNEAQLEKSRLLSDRFSAERPKGSFSTLEIQRTEQGDSAMYLCASSRGTATLFGAFFGQGTRLTVV.

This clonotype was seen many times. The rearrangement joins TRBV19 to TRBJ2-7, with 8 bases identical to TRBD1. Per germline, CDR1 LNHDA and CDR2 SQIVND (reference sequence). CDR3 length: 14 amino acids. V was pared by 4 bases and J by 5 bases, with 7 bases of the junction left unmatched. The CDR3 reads CASSTRTGFHEQYF. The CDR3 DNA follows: TGTGCCAGTAGTACCAGGACAGGGTTCCACGAGCAGTACTTC.

The CDR3: CAISARDLLSANYQETQYF. The DNA for the CDR3 is TGTGCCATCAGTGCTAGAGACTTGCTTAGCGCGAATTACCAAGAGACCCAGTACTTC. The chain uses TRBV10-3 and TRBJ2-5; D perhaps matches TRBD2 (5 bases). The V gene lost 4 bases and the J gene lost 0 bases, with 24 bases spanning the gap. The CDR3 has 19 residues. Germline V gene sequence: CDR1 ENHRY, CDR2 SYGVKD.

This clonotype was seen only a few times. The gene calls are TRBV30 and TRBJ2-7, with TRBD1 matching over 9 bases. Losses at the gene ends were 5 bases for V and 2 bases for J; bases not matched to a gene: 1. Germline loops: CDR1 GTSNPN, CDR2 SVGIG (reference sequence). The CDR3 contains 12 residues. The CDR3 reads CAWDRGAYEQYF. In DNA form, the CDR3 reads TGTGCCTGGGACAGGGGGGCCTACGAGCAGTACTTC.

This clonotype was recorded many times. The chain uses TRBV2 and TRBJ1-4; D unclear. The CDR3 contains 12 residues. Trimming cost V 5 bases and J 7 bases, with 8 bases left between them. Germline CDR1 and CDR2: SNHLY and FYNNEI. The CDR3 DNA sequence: TGTGCCAGCAGTCTTATAAGTGAAAAACTGTTTTTT. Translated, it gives CASSLISEKLFF.

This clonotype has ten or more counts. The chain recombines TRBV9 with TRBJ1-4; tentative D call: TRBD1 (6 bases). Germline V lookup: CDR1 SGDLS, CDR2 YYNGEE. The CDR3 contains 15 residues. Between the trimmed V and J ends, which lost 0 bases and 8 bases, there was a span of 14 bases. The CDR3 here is CASSVDGGQFEKLFF. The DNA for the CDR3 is TGTGCCAGCAGCGTAGATGGGGGGCAGTTCGAAAAACTGTTTTTT.

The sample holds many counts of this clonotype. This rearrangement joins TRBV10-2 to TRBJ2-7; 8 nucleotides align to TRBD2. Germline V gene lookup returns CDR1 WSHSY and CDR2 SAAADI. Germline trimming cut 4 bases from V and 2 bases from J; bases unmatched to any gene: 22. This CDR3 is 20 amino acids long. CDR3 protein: CASSGMTRREGSQKTYEQYF. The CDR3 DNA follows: TGCGCCAGCAGTGGAATGACACGACGGGAGGGGTCGCAAAAGACCTACGAGCAGTACTTC.

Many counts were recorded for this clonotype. The CDR3 region is CASSYSSAGGPGETQYF. The CDR3 DNA reads TGTGCCAGCAGTTACTCGAGTGCGGGAGGGCCAGGAGAGACCCAGTACTTC. The rearrangement links TRBV6-6 to TRBJ2-5; 9 bases are a match to TRBD2. The V and J ends lost 0 bases and 4 bases, in that order; junction bases with no gene match: 9. The germline gives CDR1 MNHNY, CDR2 SVGAGI (reference sequence). CDR3 length equals 17 residues.

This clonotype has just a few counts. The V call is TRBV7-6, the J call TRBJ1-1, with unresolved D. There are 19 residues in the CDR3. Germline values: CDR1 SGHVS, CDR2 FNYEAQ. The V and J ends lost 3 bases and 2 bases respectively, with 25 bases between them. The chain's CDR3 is CASSFKDGLLLEPNTEAFF. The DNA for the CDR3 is TGTGCCAGCAGCTTTAAGGACGGACTTCTTCTAGAGCCCAACACTGAAGCTTTCTTT.

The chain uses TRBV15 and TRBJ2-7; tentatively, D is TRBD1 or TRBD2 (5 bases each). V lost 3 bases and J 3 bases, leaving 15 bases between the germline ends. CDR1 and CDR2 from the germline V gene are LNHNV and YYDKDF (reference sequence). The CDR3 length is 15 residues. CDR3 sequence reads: CATSSGGGAVYEQYF. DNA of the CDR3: TGTGCCACCAGCAGTGGGGGTGGGGCGGTCTACGAGCAGTACTTC.

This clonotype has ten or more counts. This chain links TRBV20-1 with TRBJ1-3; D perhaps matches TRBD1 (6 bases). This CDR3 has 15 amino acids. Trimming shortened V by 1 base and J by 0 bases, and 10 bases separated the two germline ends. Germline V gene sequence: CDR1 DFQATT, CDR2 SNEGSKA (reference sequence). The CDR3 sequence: CSARVRGNSGNTIYF. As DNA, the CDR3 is TGCAGTGCTAGAGTAAGGGGGAACTCTGGAAACACCATATATTTT.

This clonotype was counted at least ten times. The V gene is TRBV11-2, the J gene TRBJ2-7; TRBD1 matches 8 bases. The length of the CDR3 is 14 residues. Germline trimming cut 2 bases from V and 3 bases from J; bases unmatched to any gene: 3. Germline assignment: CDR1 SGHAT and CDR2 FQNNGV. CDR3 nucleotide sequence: TGTGCCAGCAGCTTAAACAGGGGGGTCTACGAGCAGTACTTC. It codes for CASSLNRGVYEQYF.

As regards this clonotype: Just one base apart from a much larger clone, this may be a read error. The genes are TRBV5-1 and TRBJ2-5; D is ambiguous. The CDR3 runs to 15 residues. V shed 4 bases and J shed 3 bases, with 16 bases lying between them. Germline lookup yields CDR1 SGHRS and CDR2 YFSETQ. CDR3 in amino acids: CASSLTARREETQYF. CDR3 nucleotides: TGCGCCAGCAGCCTTACGGCGCGTCGGGAAGAGACCCAGTACTTC.

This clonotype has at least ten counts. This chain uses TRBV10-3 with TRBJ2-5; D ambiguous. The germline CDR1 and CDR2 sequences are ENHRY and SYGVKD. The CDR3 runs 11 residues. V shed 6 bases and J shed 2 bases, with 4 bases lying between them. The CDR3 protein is CAIRSQETQYF. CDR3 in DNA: TGTGCCATCAGGTCACAAGAGACCCAGTACTTC.

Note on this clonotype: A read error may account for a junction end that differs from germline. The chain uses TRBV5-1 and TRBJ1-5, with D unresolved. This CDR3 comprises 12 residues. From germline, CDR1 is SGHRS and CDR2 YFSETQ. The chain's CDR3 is CASSEITGPQHF. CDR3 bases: TGTGCCAGCAGCGAGATTACCGGTCCCCAGCATTTT. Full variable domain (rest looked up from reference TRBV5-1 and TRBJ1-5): KAGVTQTPRYLIKTRGQQVTLSCSPISGHRSVSWYQQTPGQGLQFLFEYFSETQRNKGNFPGRFSGRQFSNSRSEMNVSTLELGDSALYLCASSEITGPQHFGDGTRLSIL.

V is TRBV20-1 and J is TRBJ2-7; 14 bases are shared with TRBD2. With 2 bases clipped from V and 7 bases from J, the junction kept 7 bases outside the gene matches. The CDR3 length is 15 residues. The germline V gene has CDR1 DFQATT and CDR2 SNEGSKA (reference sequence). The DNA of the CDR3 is TGCAGTGCTAGAAAGACTAGCGGGGGGGACAATGAGCAGTACTTC. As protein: CSARKTSGGDNEQYF.

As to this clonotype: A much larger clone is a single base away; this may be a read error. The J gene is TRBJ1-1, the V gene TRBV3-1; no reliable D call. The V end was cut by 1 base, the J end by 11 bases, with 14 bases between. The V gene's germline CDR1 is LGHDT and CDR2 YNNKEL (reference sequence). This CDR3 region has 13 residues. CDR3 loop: CASSQGAGEAAFF. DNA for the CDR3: TGTGCCAGCAGCCAAGGGGCTGGGGAGGCGGCTTTCTTT.

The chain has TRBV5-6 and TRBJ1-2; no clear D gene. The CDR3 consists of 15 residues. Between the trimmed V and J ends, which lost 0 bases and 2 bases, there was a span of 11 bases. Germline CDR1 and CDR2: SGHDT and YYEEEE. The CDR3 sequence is CASSLGGELNYGYTF. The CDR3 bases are TGTGCCAGCAGCTTGGGTGGGGAGCTGAACTATGGCTACACCTTC. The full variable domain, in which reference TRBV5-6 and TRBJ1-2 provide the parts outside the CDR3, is DAGVTQSPTHLIKTRGQQVTLRCSPKSGHDTVSWYQQALGQGPQFIFQYYEEEERQRGNFPDRFSGHQFPNYSSELNVNALLLGDSALYLCASSLGGELNYGYTFGSGTRLTVV.

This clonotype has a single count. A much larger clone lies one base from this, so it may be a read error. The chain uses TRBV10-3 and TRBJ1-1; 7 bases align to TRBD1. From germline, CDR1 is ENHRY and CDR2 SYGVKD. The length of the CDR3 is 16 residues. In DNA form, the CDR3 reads TGTGCCGTCAGTGAGTCAGGGGGGGTTATGAACACTGAAGCTTTCTTT. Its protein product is CAVSESGGVMNTEAFF.

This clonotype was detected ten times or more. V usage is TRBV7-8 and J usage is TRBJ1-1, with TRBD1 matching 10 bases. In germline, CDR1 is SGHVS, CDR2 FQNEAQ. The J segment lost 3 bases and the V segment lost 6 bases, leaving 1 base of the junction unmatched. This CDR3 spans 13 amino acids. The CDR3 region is CASRGTGDTEAFF. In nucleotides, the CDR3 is TGTGCCAGCAGAGGGACAGGGGACACTGAAGCTTTCTTT.

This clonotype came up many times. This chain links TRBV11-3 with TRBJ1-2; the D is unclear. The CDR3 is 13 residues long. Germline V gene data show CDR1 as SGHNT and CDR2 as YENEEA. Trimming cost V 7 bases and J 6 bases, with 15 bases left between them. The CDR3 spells CASTLGGTDGYTF. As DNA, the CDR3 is TGTGCCAGCACCCTCGGCGGAACGGATGGCTACACCTTC.